The next 19 T cell receptor beta chains were all read from a single sample in a study of T cells in Graves' hyperthyroidism and ophthalmopathy. What was amplified from RNA transcripts were TCR beta CDR3 regions. Researchers ran a first-round RT-PCR on the TCR CDR3 using the HTBI primer set. Via MiXCR, TCRdb re-called the multiplex PCR reads, giving one row per CDR3 protein. The repertoire has fewer than 400,000 distinct CDR3 sequences, approximately 15% of them found once; the top ten carry 33%. The sample was blood. These receptors all stem from a young man with Graves' hyperthyroidism.

This clonotype was counted between two and nine times. The gene calls are TRBV7-9 and TRBJ2-5; 9 bases map to TRBD2. The J segment lost 4 bases and the V segment lost 3 bases, leaving 3 bases of the junction unmatched. The CDR3 runs 14 residues. Germline CDR1 and CDR2: SEHNR and FQNEAQ (reference sequence). The DNA of the CDR3 is TGTGCCAGCAGCTTTGGGACTAGCACAGAGACCCAGTACTTC. It specifies CASSFGTSTETQYF. The whole variable domain, filled in from reference TRBV7-9 and TRBJ2-5, reads DTGVSQNPRHKITKRGQNVTFRCDPISEHNRLYWYRQTLGQGPEFLTYFQNEAQLEKSRLLSDRFSAERPKGSFSTLEIQRTEQGDSAMYLCASSFGTSTETQYFGPGTRLLVL.

In its sample, this clonotype was seen many times. The rearrangement uses TRBV7-2 and TRBJ2-5; D perhaps matches TRBD2 (6 bases). V lost 3 bases to trimming and J lost 1 base, with 9 bases between them. The CDR3 totals 14 residues. Germline-derived CDR1 and CDR2 are SGHTA and FQGNSA. The CDR3 sequence is CASSFSGSQETQYF. CDR3 coding DNA: TGTGCCAGCAGCTTCAGCGGGTCCCAAGAGACCCAGTACTTC.

The chain carries TRBV6-1 and TRBJ2-2; the match to TRBD2 covers 12 bases. V gave up 7 bases and J gave up 8 bases; unmatched junction bases: 5. The germline CDR1 and CDR2 sequences are MNHNS and SASEGT. The CDR3 consists of 14 residues. CDR3 residues: CASTGLAGAGELFF. The CDR3 nucleotides are TGTGCCAGCACGGGACTAGCGGGTGCTGGGGAGCTGTTTTTT.

This clonotype came up many times. The chain is built from TRBV18 and TRBJ2-7; TRBD1 might be the D (7 bases). Trimming left V 6 bases short and J 7 bases short, with 19 bases between. This CDR3 is built from 14 residues. The V gene's germline CDR1 is KGHSH and CDR2 LQKENI. The CDR3 loop is CASSPSGGRGEQYF. DNA for the CDR3: TGTGCCAGCTCCCCATCCGGGGGCAGGGGGGAGCAGTACTTC.

J is TRBJ2-1 and V is TRBV24-1; D ambiguous. V was pared by 0 bases and J by 2 bases, with 7 bases between. CDR1 and CDR2 from the germline V gene are KGHDR and SFDVKD. The CDR3 is made up of 15 amino acids. CDR3 sequence: CATSDLGVAYNEQFF. CDR3 in DNA: TGTGCCACCAGTGATTTGGGGGTAGCCTACAATGAGCAGTTCTTC.

The J gene is TRBJ2-1, the V gene TRBV6-2 or TRBV6-3, with TRBD2 identical over 10 bases. Germline V gene data show CDR1 as MNHEY and CDR2 as SVGEGT. The CDR3 is 17 residues long. V dropped 0 bases and J dropped 4; count of bases not matched to a gene: 6. The CDR3, as DNA: TGTGCCAGCAGTTACTCCCCGGCTAGCGGGAGTTACAATGAGCAGTTCTTC. This translates into CASSYSPASGSYNEQFF.

This clonotype was counted ten times or more. The rearrangement links TRBV5-1 to TRBJ2-3, with D perhaps matching TRBD2 (5 bases). Per the germline V gene, CDR1 is SGHRS and CDR2 is YFSETQ. CDR3 length: 12 residues. Trimming shortened V by 5 bases and J by 1 base, and 5 bases separated the two germline ends. This CDR3 is CASRRGTDTQYF. In DNA, the CDR3 is TGCGCCAGCAGGCGGGGCACAGATACGCAGTATTTT.

Concerning this clonotype itself: A much larger clone sits a single nucleotide away, making a read error possible. V gene TRBV28 combines with J gene TRBJ2-3; D may be TRBD2 (6 bases). V gave up 6 bases and J gave up 2 bases, with 18 bases separating them. The CDR3 covers 16 residues. The germline V gene has CDR1 MDHEN and CDR2 SYDVKM. The CDR3 here is CASSLPLGGATDTQYF. CDR3 sequence (DNA): TGTGCCAGCAGCCTCCCCCTGGGCGGGGCCACAGATACGCAGTATTTT.

This clonotype appeared many times. V and J are TRBV3-1 and TRBJ2-1; weak D call: TRBD1 (6 bases). Trimming cost V 7 bases and J 2 bases, with 15 bases left between them. This CDR3 region has 15 residues. The germline V gene has CDR1 LGHDT and CDR2 YNNKEL (reference sequence). CDR3 coding DNA: TGTGCCAGCACCCTACAGGGTAGGGCCTACAATGAGCAGTTCTTC. This codes for CASTLQGRAYNEQFF.

This clonotype was seen many times. The chain has TRBV5-5 and TRBJ2-5, with 8 bases identical to TRBD1. The CDR3 is made up of 13 amino acids. Germline V lookup: CDR1 SGHKS, CDR2 YYEKEE (reference sequence). Germline trimming cut 6 bases from V and 3 bases from J; bases unmatched to any gene: 4. CDR3 in amino acids: CASTHRGEETQYF. The CDR3, as DNA: TGTGCCAGCACCCACAGGGGGGAAGAGACCCAGTACTTC.

This clonotype was observed at least ten times. The chain links TRBV7-3 to TRBJ2-2; 8 nucleotides align to TRBD2. Germline V lookup: CDR1 SGHTA, CDR2 FQGTGA. V was clipped by 2 bases and J by 1 base; unmatched bases: 6. CDR3 length: 17 amino acids. The CDR3 bases are TGTGCCAGCAGCTTAGTGGTTGCGGGAGGGAACACCGGGGAGCTGTTTTTT. Translating gives CASSLVVAGGNTGELFF.

This rearrangement joins TRBV19 to TRBJ2-1; 12 nucleotides align to TRBD2. Looked up from germline, CDR1 is LNHDA and CDR2 is SQIVND (reference sequence). The trim removed 8 bases at V and 6 bases at J, leaving 8 bases unmatched. The CDR3 is 15 residues long. CDR3 sequence: CASGPGLAGTNEQFF. DNA for the CDR3: TGTGCCAGTGGGCCGGGACTAGCGGGCACCAATGAGCAGTTCTTC.

Many counts were recorded for this clonotype. The V and J genes are TRBV19 and TRBJ2-5, with D possibly being TRBD2 (5 bases). The germline gives CDR1 LNHDA, CDR2 SQIVND (reference sequence). The CDR3 runs to 14 residues. Trimming left V 8 bases short and J 5 bases short, with 18 bases between. This CDR3 reads CASHAAGGVETQYF. CDR3 in DNA: TGTGCCAGTCATGCTGCCGGAGGTGTGGAGACCCAGTACTTC.

This clonotype was counted at least ten times. V usage is TRBV12-3 or TRBV12-4 and J usage is TRBJ2-3, with unresolved D. V was cut by 3 bases and J by 2 bases, with 6 bases left in between. The CDR3 contains 13 residues. CDR3 DNA: TGTGCCAGCAGTTTGTCGACCACAGATACGCAGTATTTT. Its protein product is CASSLSTTDTQYF.

This clonotype was picked up many times. CDR3 nucleotides: TGTGCCAGCAGTTTACGGAGGCAGCCCCAGCATTTT. Amino acid sequence: CASSLRRQPQHF. The rearrangement joins TRBV28 to TRBJ1-5; no reliable D call. Germline CDR1 and CDR2: MDHEN and SYDVKM. This CDR3 contains 12 residues. V gave up 2 bases and J gave up 7 bases, with 6 bases separating them.

This clonotype was seen at least ten times. The V gene is TRBV20-1, the J gene TRBJ1-3, with 7 bases that match TRBD1. V trimming: 2 bases; J trimming: 0 bases; junction bases outside the gene matches: 4. Germline lookup yields CDR1 DFQATT and CDR2 SNEGSKA (reference sequence). The length of the CDR3 is 15 residues. CDR3 amino acids: CSARPDRASGNTIYF. In nucleotides, the CDR3 is TGCAGTGCTAGACCAGACAGGGCCTCTGGAAACACCATATATTTT.

This clonotype has at least ten counts. This chain connects TRBV28 to TRBJ1-1; no definite D call. Germline CDR1 reads MDHEN; CDR2 reads SYDVKM. The V and J ends lost 7 bases and 5 bases respectively, with 14 bases between them. This CDR3 comprises 13 residues. CDR3 coding DNA: TGTGCCAGCATCCTAGTGGGGAAAACTGAAGCTTTCTTT. Encoded protein: CASILVGKTEAFF.

This clonotype came up many times. The chain employs TRBV15 and TRBJ1-1, with 9 bases aligning to TRBD1. J was trimmed by 3 bases and V by 3 bases; bases with no gene match: 5. This CDR3 contains 15 residues. The germline CDR1 and CDR2 sequences are LNHNV and YYDKDF (reference sequence). Here the CDR3 DNA reads TGTGCCACCAGCAGTACAGGGGGCGACGACACTGAAGCTTTCTTT. This translates into CATSSTGGDDTEAFF.

This clonotype was seen a few times. V usage is TRBV9 and J usage is TRBJ1-2; 7 bases map to TRBD1. The CDR3 totals 14 residues. The junction had 4 bases not matched to a gene; V was cut back by 0 bases and J by 5 bases. CDR1 SGDLS and CDR2 YYNGEE come from the germline V gene. In nucleotides, the CDR3 is TGTGCCAGCAGCGTAGGGGGACAGAGATATGGCTACACCTTC. Its translation: CASSVGGQRYGYTF.